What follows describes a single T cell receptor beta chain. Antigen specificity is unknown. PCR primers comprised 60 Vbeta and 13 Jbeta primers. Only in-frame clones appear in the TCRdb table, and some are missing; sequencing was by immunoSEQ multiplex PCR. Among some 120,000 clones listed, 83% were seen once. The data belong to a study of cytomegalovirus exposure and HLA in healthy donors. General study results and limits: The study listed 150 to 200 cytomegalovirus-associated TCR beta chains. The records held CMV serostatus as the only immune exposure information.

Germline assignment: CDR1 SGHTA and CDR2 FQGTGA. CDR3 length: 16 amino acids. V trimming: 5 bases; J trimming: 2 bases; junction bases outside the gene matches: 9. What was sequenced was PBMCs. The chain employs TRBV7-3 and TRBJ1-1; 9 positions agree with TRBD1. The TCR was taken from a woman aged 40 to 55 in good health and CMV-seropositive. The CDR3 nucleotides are TGTGCCAGCAGCCTGGGACAGGGTCCGATAAACACTGAAGCTTTCTTT. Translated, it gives CASSLGQGPINTEAFF.